A selection of T cell receptor beta chains follows, all from one sample in a study of PD-1 blockade in classical Hodgkin lymphoma. Libraries were prepared by immunoSEQ multiplex PCR; TCRdb keeps only in-frame clonotypes and omits some of them. The sample yields tens of thousands of clones, around four fifths seen once. This specimen consisted of peripheral blood mononuclear cells (PBMCs), obtained before the fourth cycle of nivolumab. Every receptor here comes from a human donor with classical Hodgkin lymphoma. Both conserved end residues are part of each CDR3.

cdr3_aa: CASSLVSLYGYTF; j_call: TRBJ1-2; v_call: TRBV7-8
cdr3_aa: CASSRTNSSYEQYF; j_call: TRBJ2-7; v_call: TRBV5-4
cdr3_aa: CSVHINTDTQYF; j_call: TRBJ2-3; v_call: TRBV29-1
cdr3_aa: CASSLVSANYGYTF; j_call: TRBJ1-2; v_call: TRBV11-2
cdr3_aa: CASPGGGRVPLAQNSPLHF; j_call: TRBJ1-6; v_call: TRBV5-6
cdr3_aa: CASRPGLAGFNEQFF; j_call: TRBJ2-1; v_call: TRBV11-3
cdr3_aa: CASSFYGDTEAFF; j_call: TRBJ1-1; v_call: TRBV7-9
cdr3_aa: CASSYVIGDTQYF; j_call: TRBJ2-3; v_call: TRBV6-5
cdr3_aa: CASSPRGSSYEQYF; j_call: TRBJ2-7; v_call: TRBV7-2
cdr3_aa: CASSFRGGPYNEQFF; j_call: TRBJ2-1; v_call: TRBV5-1
cdr3_aa: CASSRDRSSNQPQHF; j_call: TRBJ1-5; v_call: TRBV2
cdr3_aa: CASRYRAVSNQPQHF; j_call: TRBJ1-5; v_call: TRBV6-5
cdr3_aa: CASSIEEGGPSGRSANTGELFF; j_call: TRBJ2-2; v_call: TRBV19
cdr3_aa: CASSPHRIEQFF; j_call: TRBJ2-1; v_call: TRBV7-8